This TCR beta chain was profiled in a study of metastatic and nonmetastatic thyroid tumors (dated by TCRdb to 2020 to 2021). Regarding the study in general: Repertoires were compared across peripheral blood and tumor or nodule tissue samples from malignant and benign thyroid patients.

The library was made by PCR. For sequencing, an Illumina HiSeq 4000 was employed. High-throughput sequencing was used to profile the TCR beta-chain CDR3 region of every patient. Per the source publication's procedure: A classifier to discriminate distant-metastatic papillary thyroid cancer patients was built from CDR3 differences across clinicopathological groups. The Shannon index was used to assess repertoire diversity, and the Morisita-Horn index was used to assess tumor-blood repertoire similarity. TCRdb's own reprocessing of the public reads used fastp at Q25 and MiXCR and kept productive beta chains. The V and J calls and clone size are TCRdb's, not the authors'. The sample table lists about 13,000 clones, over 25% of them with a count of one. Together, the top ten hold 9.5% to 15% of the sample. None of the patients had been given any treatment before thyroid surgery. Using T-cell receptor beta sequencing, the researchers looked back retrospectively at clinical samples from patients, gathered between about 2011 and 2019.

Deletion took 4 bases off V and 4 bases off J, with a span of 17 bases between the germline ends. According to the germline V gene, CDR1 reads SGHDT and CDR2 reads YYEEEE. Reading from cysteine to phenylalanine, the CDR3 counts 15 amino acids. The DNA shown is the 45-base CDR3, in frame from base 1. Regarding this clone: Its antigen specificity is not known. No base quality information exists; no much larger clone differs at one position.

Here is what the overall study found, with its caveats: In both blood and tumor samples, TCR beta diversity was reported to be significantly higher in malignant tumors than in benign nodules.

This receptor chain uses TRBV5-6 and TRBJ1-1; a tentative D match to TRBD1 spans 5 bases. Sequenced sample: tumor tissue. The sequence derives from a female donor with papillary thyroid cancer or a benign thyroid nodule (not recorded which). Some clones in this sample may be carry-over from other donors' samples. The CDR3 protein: CASSGSSKGSTEAFF. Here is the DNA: TGTGCCAGCAGCGGTAGTAGTAAGGGGAGCACTGAAGCTTTCTTT.